These T cell receptor beta chains were read from a single sample in a study of blood T cells in healthy people across ages. TCRdb recomputed calls from the 5' RACE reads with MiXCR, one row per CDR3 protein. The sample lists fewer than 2,000,000 distinct CDR3 sequences, around 40% occurring once. The sample comprised blood. All receptors come from a human donor in good health. The CDR3 runs from the conserved cysteine through the conserved F or W. The order of the fields is V gene, CDR3 protein.

>TRBV4-2
CASSQLRGDNNEQFF
>TRBV7-2
CAGSSNRQGTGEAFF
>TRBV7-2
CASSTAGGRSGEQFF
>TRBV7-9
CASSLEAVGTEAFF
>TRBV24-1
CATGPTGEETQYF
>TRBV29-1
CSVEAGPSAEQYF
>TRBV5-1
CASAQGQGRNQPQHF
>TRBV7-2
CASSLISGQTFPYEQYF
>TRBV6-2/TRBV6-3
CASRDGYCGYTF
>TRBV24-1
CATSDTRESSGNTIYF
>TRBV5-1
CASSRDREYEQYF
>TRBV4-2
CASSPEPGLVAPDTQYF
>TRBV29-1
CSVGHSNQPQHF
>TRBV7-6
CASSFTTSYNSFNEQYF
>TRBV6-5
CASSYSFGTTYEQYF
>TRBV5-6
CASTKNVRLFEQYF
>TRBV20-1
CSASGGRVTDTQYF
>TRBV3-1
CASSSPGLAFHEQYF
>TRBV12-3/TRBV12-4
CASSLSGEQFF
>TRBV20-1
CSAPGIPTNEKLFF
>TRBV7-2
CASSDGQGVRTEAFF
>TRBV9
CASSVGDNGGYQETQYF
>TRBV20-1
CSAWPPGQGNNEQFF
>TRBV7-3
CASSLGTRTNNEQFF
>TRBV20-1
CSARPGGAGGYTF
>TRBV7-9
CASTRRRGQTDTQYF